What follows describes a single T cell receptor (beta chain). The sample is drawn from a study of blood T cell repertoires in COVID-19. Germline V gives CDR1 GTSNPN, CDR2 SVGIG (reference sequence). The J segment lost 7 bases and the V segment lost 2 bases, leaving 4 bases of the junction unmatched. The CDR3 has 15 residues. Sequenced by immunoSEQ multiplex PCR; TCRdb stores in-frame clones only, minus some. Among roughly 350,000 clones, roughly 86% were seen once, and the ten largest hold less than 11%. The V call is TRBV30, the J call TRBJ2-1, with 14 positions matching TRBD2. The sample taken for sequencing was peripheral blood. This sequence originates from a woman in her 30s with COVID-19, enrolled during active disease. The DNA of the CDR3 is TGTGCCTGGAGTAAGGGACTAGCGGGGGATAATGAGCAGTTCTTC. This encodes CAWSKGLAGDNEQFF.